The 14 T cell receptor beta chains in this list originate from one sample, sequenced in a study of T cells in Graves' hyperthyroidism and ophthalmopathy. Amplified regions were TCR beta CDR3 sequences from RNA transcripts. First-round RT-PCR targeting the TCR CDR3 was performed with the HTBI primer set. Using its own MiXCR run on the multiplex PCR reads, TCRdb lists one record per CDR3 protein. The sample consists of 350,000 to 400,000 distinct CDR3 sequences, about 19% of them appearing once. Sequenced sample: blood. The origin of the receptors is a woman aged 18-29 years with Graves' hyperthyroidism.

This clonotype was recorded a few times. This rearrangement joins TRBV3-1 to TRBJ2-2; TRBD2 might be the D (5 bases). The germline V gene encodes CDR1 LGHDT and CDR2 YNNKEL (reference sequence). The CDR3 has 17 amino acids. The ends were cut back, 4 bases at V and 1 base at J, with 16 bases in the middle. This CDR3 is CASSPVAGRLNTGELFF. The CDR3 bases are TGTGCCAGCAGCCCGGTTGCGGGCAGGTTGAACACCGGGGAGCTGTTTTTT. The complete variable domain, with remaining parts taken from reference TRBV3-1 and TRBJ2-2, reads DTAVSQTPKYLVTQMGNDKSIKCEQNLGHDTMYWYKQDSKKFLKIMFSYNNKELIINETVPNRFSPKSPDKAHLNLHINSLELGDSAVYFCASSPVAGRLNTGELFFGEGSRLTVL.

This clonotype was recorded many times. The genes are TRBV12-3 or TRBV12-4 and TRBJ1-2; no reliable D call. The CDR3 runs to 12 residues. V lost 4 bases, J lost 8 bases, and 11 bases lay in between. The CDR3: CASSSLGGGYTF. DNA of the CDR3: TGTGCCAGCAGTTCACTCGGTGGGGGCTACACCTTC.

This clonotype was recorded many times. This chain's CDR3 is CASSFRKRNEQYF. DNA for the CDR3: TGTGCCAGCAGTTTTCGAAAGCGGAACGAGCAGTACTTC. The rearrangement links TRBV12-3 or TRBV12-4 to TRBJ2-7; D is possibly TRBD2 (5 bases). Between the trimmed V and J ends, which lost 3 bases and 5 bases, there was a span of 11 bases. This CDR3 comprises 13 residues.

The chain couples TRBV4-1 to TRBJ2-7; D is perhaps TRBD2 (5 bases). The CDR3 has 17 amino acids. Between the trimmed V and J ends, which lost 4 bases and 0 bases, there was a span of 19 bases. CDR1 is MGHRA and CDR2 is YSYEKL in the germline V gene. The DNA of the CDR3 is TGCGCCAGCAGCCCCAAACGGGGAAGCTTCTCCTCCTACGAGCAGTACTTC. Translation: CASSPKRGSFSSYEQYF.

This clonotype was counted between two and nine times. The V gene is TRBV11-2, the J gene TRBJ2-7, with D possibly matching TRBD2 (6 bases). The CDR3 is 15 residues long. V dropped 0 bases and J dropped 0 bases, with 9 bases sitting between them. The germline CDR1 and CDR2 sequences are SGHAT and FQNNGV. The CDR3 DNA reads as TGTGCCAGCAGCTTAGATTTCGGGGGCTCCTACGAGCAGTACTTC. This encodes CASSLDFGGSYEQYF.

This clonotype was seen at least ten times. The chain uses TRBV5-1 and TRBJ1-5, with TRBD1 matching 10 bases. CDR1 is SGHRS, CDR2 YFSETQ, per germline. V dropped 4 bases and J dropped 2; count of bases not matched to a gene: 6. The CDR3 sequence is 16 residues long. CDR3: CASSPSGTGGNQPQHF. CDR3 nucleotide sequence: TGCGCCAGCAGCCCCTCCGGGACAGGGGGCAATCAGCCCCAGCATTTT. Using reference TRBV5-1 and TRBJ1-5 for the parts outside the CDR3, the full variable domain is KAGVTQTPRYLIKTRGQQVTLSCSPISGHRSVSWYQQTPGQGLQFLFEYFSETQRNKGNFPGRFSGRQFSNSRSEMNVSTLELGDSALYLCASSPSGTGGNQPQHFGDGTRLSIL.

In its sample, this clonotype was seen many times. This chain joins TRBV19 and TRBJ1-5; 9 bases are shared with TRBD1. This CDR3 is 15 amino acids long. With V trimmed by 5 bases and J by 2 bases, 4 bases remained unmatched. CDR1 is LNHDA, CDR2 SQIVND, per germline (reference sequence). CDR3 protein: CASSFWTGGNQPQHF. CDR3 coding DNA: TGTGCCAGTAGTTTCTGGACAGGGGGCAATCAGCCCCAGCATTTT.

This clonotype was detected ten times or more. This sequence joins TRBV7-9 and TRBJ2-7; 10 nucleotides align to TRBD2. From germline, CDR1 is SEHNR and CDR2 FQNEAQ (reference sequence). The CDR3 is 15 residues long. V gave up 5 bases and J gave up 2 bases; unmatched junction bases: 6. The CDR3 coding sequence is TGTGCCAGCAGCCCCTATAGCGGGGGGCCCTACGAGCAGTACTTC. This gives the protein CASSPYSGGPYEQYF.

This clonotype occurred many times. The chain is built from TRBV19 and TRBJ1-2; the D gene is possibly TRBD1 (5 bases). The CDR3 contains 15 residues. With 5 bases removed from V and 5 bases from J, the gap between germline ends came to 18 bases. Germline loops: CDR1 LNHDA, CDR2 SQIVND (reference sequence). CDR3 DNA sequence: TGTGCCAGTAGTCCTACCAGAGGGACTTTGTATGGCTACACCTTC. Its translation: CASSPTRGTLYGYTF.

This clonotype was found many times. The chain's CDR3 is CAWSLEVPMDEQYF. The CDR3 bases are TGTGCCTGGAGCTTAGAGGTGCCCATGGACGAGCAGTACTTC. The chain has TRBV30 and TRBJ2-7, with no clear D. The ends were cut back, 3 bases at V and 5 bases at J, with 17 bases in the middle. The CDR3 contains 14 residues. Per the germline V gene, CDR1 is GTSNPN and CDR2 is SVGIG (reference sequence).

This clonotype was recorded at least ten times. V gene TRBV4-1 combines with J gene TRBJ2-2, with 15 bases identical to TRBD2. The germline V gene encodes CDR1 MGHRA and CDR2 YSYEKL. The CDR3 loop spans 19 amino acids. J lost 0 bases, V lost 0 bases, and 2 bases had no gene match. The CDR3 is CASSQDGTSGGTNTGELFF. In nucleotides, the CDR3 is TGCGCCAGCAGCCAAGATGGGACTAGCGGGGGGACGAACACCGGGGAGCTGTTTTTT.

The chain carries TRBV12-3 or TRBV12-4 and TRBJ1-5; no clear D gene. The CDR3 extends over 12 amino acids. V was shortened by 7 bases and J by 5 bases, with 9 bases between the two germline ends. CDR3 bases: TGTGCCAGCATTATAGGGCATCAGCCCCAGCATTTT. Its translation: CASIIGHQPQHF.

V is TRBV27 and J is TRBJ1-5; no firm D call. V was clipped by 0 bases and J by 0 bases, with 6 bases between them. The CDR3 has 15 residues. Germline values: CDR1 MNHEY, CDR2 SMNVEV (reference sequence). The CDR3 sequence is CASSLSLYSNQPQHF. The CDR3 bases are TGTGCCAGCAGTTTATCACTGTATAGCAATCAGCCCCAGCATTTT.

In its sample, this clonotype was seen a few times. This sequence may be a read error, since a much larger clone differs from it by one base. The rearrangement uses TRBV25-1 and TRBJ2-7; D possibly corresponds to TRBD2 (6 bases). With 4 bases removed from V and 5 bases from J, the gap between germline ends came to 6 bases. The CDR3 consists of 11 residues. Germline-derived CDR1 and CDR2 are MGHDK and SYGVNS. CDR3 nucleotide sequence: TGTGCCAGCAGTGGGGGGGACGAGCAGTACTTC. Translation gives CASSGGDEQYF.